Below are 12 T cell receptor beta chains sequenced from a single sample in a study of blood T cell repertoires in COVID-19. Here immunoSEQ multiplex PCR was the method, and the copy in TCRdb shows in-frame clones only, minus some. Found here are 200,000 to 250,000 clones, 85% to 90% of them singletons; the top ten hold 3.1%. Sequencing was carried out using PBMCs or T cells enriched from blood (not recorded which). These receptors came from a woman aged 50 to 60 in a cohort exposed to, infected with or recovered from COVID-19 (not recorded which).

The chain joins TRBV7-9 to TRBJ2-6; perhaps TRBD2 as D (6 bases). Germline V gives CDR1 SEHNR, CDR2 FQNEAQ (reference sequence). This CDR3 has 15 amino acids. V was cut by 3 bases and J by 1 base, with 7 bases left in between. The CDR3 region has the DNA TGTGCCAGCAGCTTCGCGGGATCTGGGGCCAACGTCCTGACTTTC. The encoded protein is CASSFAGSGANVLTF.

V is TRBV29-1 and J is TRBJ1-2; D not certain. V lost 5 bases and J lost 8, with 9 bases in between. This CDR3 is built from 10 residues. Germline V CDR1 and CDR2: SQVTM, ANQGSEA. The CDR3 nucleotides read TGCAGCGTTAGCCCCCCGGGCTACACCTTC. Translation gives CSVSPPGYTF.

Regarding this clone: This specimen includes other DNA sequences encoding the same CDR3. V and J are TRBV9 and TRBJ1-2; 7 bases match TRBD1. Germline CDR1 SGDLS, CDR2 YYNGEE. The CDR3 totals 13 residues. V dropped 2 bases and J dropped 6; count of bases not matched to a gene: 4. Here the CDR3 reads CASSVRQGDGYTF. The CDR3 DNA sequence: TGTGCCAGCAGCGTCCGACAGGGTGATGGCTACACCTTC.

The CDR3 loop is CASSQRGGKETQYF. DNA of the CDR3: TGTGCCAGCAGCCAACGAGGCGGAAAAGAGACCCAGTACTTC. The genes are TRBV5-4 and TRBJ2-5; D gene unclear. Trimming shortened V by 4 bases and J by 3 bases, and 13 bases separated the two germline ends. Germline V lookup: CDR1 SGHNT, CDR2 YYREEE (reference sequence). The CDR3 runs to 14 residues.

This chain connects TRBV5-6 to TRBJ2-2; 7 bases are a match to TRBD1. The CDR3 totals 15 residues. Germline trimming cut 3 bases from V and 0 bases from J; bases unmatched to any gene: 2. Germline V gene lookup returns CDR1 SGHDT and CDR2 YYEEEE. CDR3 loop: CASSSGQANTGELFF. For the CDR3, the DNA is TGTGCCAGCAGCTCCGGACAGGCGAACACCGGGGAGCTGTTTTTT.

This chain uses TRBV18 with TRBJ1-3, with TRBD1 identical over 8 bases. With 6 bases clipped from V and 3 bases from J, the junction kept 10 bases outside the gene matches. The CDR3 is 16 residues long. The germline V gene encodes CDR1 KGHSH and CDR2 LQKENI. CDR3 nucleotide sequence: TGTGCCAGCTCGAGTTCAGGGGGCGTAATTGGAAACACCATATATTTT. Translated, it gives CASSSSGGVIGNTIYF.

The rearrangement uses TRBV18 and TRBJ2-5, with D hard to call. The CDR3 loop spans 13 amino acids. The germline V gene has CDR1 KGHSH and CDR2 LQKENI. V lost 3 bases and J lost 3, with 8 bases in between. CDR3 protein: CASSPNTKETQYF. In DNA form, the CDR3 reads TGTGCCAGCTCACCTAACACAAAAGAGACCCAGTACTTC. Complete variable domain (other parts from reference TRBV18 and TRBJ2-5): NAGVMQNPRHLVRRRGQEARLRCSPMKGHSHVYWYRQLPEEGLKFMVYLQKENIIDESGMPKERFSAEFPKEGPSILRIQQVVRGDSAAYFCASSPNTKETQYFGPGTRLLVL.

This clone is a singleton in its sample. The chain links TRBV6-1 to TRBJ1-3, with TRBD1 as a possible D gene (6 bases). Germline V lookup: CDR1 MNHNS, CDR2 SASEGT. The CDR3 contains 15 residues. V lost 2 bases and J 2 bases, leaving 10 bases between the germline ends. The CDR3 protein is CASSEQPGAGNTIYF. The CDR3 bases are TGTGCCAGCAGTGAACAGCCAGGGGCTGGAAACACCATATATTTT.

V and J are TRBV10-3 and TRBJ2-7; TRBD1 might be the D (6 bases). Per the germline V gene, CDR1 is ENHRY and CDR2 is SYGVKD. This CDR3 region has 12 residues. The ends were cut back, 3 bases at V and 10 bases at J, with 13 bases in the middle. CDR3 DNA: TGTGCCATCAGTGACCCAGGGGATCCCCAGTACTTC. Protein: CAISDPGDPQYF.

The rearrangement uses TRBV6-5 and TRBJ1-1; TRBD1 agrees at 7 bases. Germline V lookup: CDR1 MNHEY, CDR2 SVGAGI. V lost 4 bases, J lost 4 bases, and 9 bases stayed unmatched. The CDR3 sequence is 15 residues long. This chain's CDR3 is CASSSIQGRLTEAFF. The CDR3 region has the DNA TGTGCCAGCAGTTCCATACAGGGGAGGCTCACTGAAGCTTTCTTT.

The J gene is TRBJ1-1, the V gene TRBV15; D not certain. Germline values: CDR1 LNHNV, CDR2 YYDKDF (reference sequence). The CDR3 is made up of 14 amino acids. V was shortened by 4 bases and J by 5 bases, with 14 bases between the two germline ends. The CDR3 loop is CATSTRSSWTEAFF. In DNA form, the CDR3 reads TGTGCCACCAGCACTCGGAGTTCTTGGACTGAAGCTTTCTTT.

CDR3 sequence reads: CATRPQVLSGNTIYF. In DNA, the CDR3 is TGTGCCACCAGACCTCAGGTCCTCTCTGGAAACACCATATATTTT. The chain links TRBV18 to TRBJ1-3; no clear D gene. Trimming took off 10 bases at V and 0 bases at J, with 16 bases between the two ends. CDR3 length: 15 amino acids. Germline V gives CDR1 KGHSH, CDR2 LQKENI.